This T cell receptor (beta chain) appears in the sequencing data of a study of cytomegalovirus exposure and HLA in healthy donors. This CDR3 comprises 15 residues. From germline, CDR1 is GTSNPN and CDR2 SVGIG (reference sequence). V was clipped by 1 base and J by 7 bases, with 14 bases between them. The PCR employed 60 Vbeta primers together with 13 Jbeta primers. The table came from immunoSEQ multiplex PCR; TCRdb's copy has only in-frame clones and leaves some out. This table has 200,000 to 250,000 clones, 75% to 90% appearing once. This chain joins TRBV30 and TRBJ1-6, with D possibly being TRBD1 (5 bases). The sequencing sample was made of PBMCs. This clonotype was obtained from a woman between 40 and 50 years old in good health and CMV-seronegative. CDR3 nucleotide sequence: TGTGCCTGGAGTGAGATGGGACTCGGGAATTCACCCCTCCACTTT. Residues: CAWSEMGLGNSPLHF.